This T cell receptor (beta chain) was captured in a study of cytomegalovirus exposure and HLA in healthy donors. Study-wide results and caveats: Follow-up analysis seemed to connect common viral pathogens with several of the most significant clusters identified. In a later analysis, the majority of CMV-associated beta chains seemingly showed HLA restriction.

As for this clone: Its antigen is currently unknown.

The PCR employed 60 Vbeta primers together with 13 Jbeta primers. Generated by immunoSEQ multiplex PCR, the TCRdb table keeps only in-frame clones and is missing some. There are approximately 140,000 clones in the sample; approximately 84% occur only once, and 1.9% lies in the top ten. The donors comprised healthy bone marrow donors. Though probably carrying unrecorded immune exposures, donors were nominally healthy at sampling. This TCR was recovered from a woman aged 40 to 50 in good health and CMV-seronegative. Sequences were obtained from PBMCs.

The CDR3: CASSNRQGSDIQYF. As DNA, the CDR3 is TGTGCCAGTAGTAACAGACAGGGAAGTGACATTCAGTACTTC. The chain is built from TRBV19 and TRBJ2-4; TRBD1 matches at 7 bases. V dropped 4 bases and J dropped 8; count of bases not matched to a gene: 8. The germline gives CDR1 LNHDA, CDR2 SQIVND (reference sequence). The CDR3 sequence is 14 residues long.